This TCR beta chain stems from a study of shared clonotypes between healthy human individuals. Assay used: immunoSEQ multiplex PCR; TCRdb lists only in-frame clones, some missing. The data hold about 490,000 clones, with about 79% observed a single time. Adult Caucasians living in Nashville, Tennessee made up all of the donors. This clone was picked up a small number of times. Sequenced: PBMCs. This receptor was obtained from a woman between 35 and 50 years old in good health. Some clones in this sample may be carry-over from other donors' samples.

The CDR3, as DNA: TGTGCCAGCAGCGCTGAGGTCACCTCCTACGAGCAGTACTTC. It translates to CASSAEVTSYEQYF. The rearrangement joins TRBV2 to TRBJ2-7; D is uncertain. Per germline, CDR1 SNHLY and CDR2 FYNNEI. V lost 6 bases, J lost 0 bases, and 12 bases lay in between. This CDR3 is 14 amino acids long.